The rows below give T cell receptor beta chains drawn from one sample of a study of T-cell memory formation after mild COVID-19. TCRdb recomputed calls from the 5' RACE reads with MiXCR, one row per CDR3 protein. The sample shows roughly 500,000 distinct CDR3 sequences, roughly 22% of them seen only once. The source material was PBMCs or a T cell subset sorted from them (not recorded which). These receptors were collected from an adult woman who had mild COVID-19 (a few samples of this study predate the infection). Cell type and time point are not known. Each CDR3 is given with its conserved first and last residue. D genes are given only for firm matches. Not every row has a clone size; where given, it reads once, few, many or a size class.

TRBD2 . TRBJ2-1 TRBV27 TGTGCCAGCAGTTTATTTGGACTAGCGGGAGCCTGGGATGAGCAGTTCTTC CASSLFGLAGAWDEQFF
. few TRBJ1-2 TRBV12-3/TRBV12-4 TGTGCCAGCAGTTTCGGGGGATCTGGCTACACCTTC CASSFGGSGYTF
. . TRBJ2-6 TRBV5-1 TGCGCCAGCAGCTTGGTGATCCGCTCTGGGGCCAACGTCCTGACTTTC CASSLVIRSGANVLTF
. few TRBJ2-7 TRBV4-3 TGCGCCAGCAGCCAGAACCGGGCCGTTTCCTACGAGCAGTACTTC CASSQNRAVSYEQYF
. few TRBJ1-2 TRBV4-1 TGCGCCAGCAGCCTTTCAGAGGTAGGGGGAGTCTACACCTTC CASSLSEVGGVYTF
. once TRBJ1-5 TRBV2 TGTGCCAGCACCGAGGTCGGGGGTAGGAATCAGCCCCAGCATTTT CASTEVGGRNQPQHF
TRBD1 . TRBJ2-3 TRBV19 TGTGCCAGTAGTATCCTATTCGGGACAGCGCCTAACCGGGATACGCAGTATTTT CASSILFGTAPNRDTQYF
. few TRBJ2-7 TRBV29-1 TGCAGCGTTGAGGAGTCGCACGAGCAGTACTTC CSVEESHEQYF
TRBD1 . TRBJ1-1 TRBV18 TGTGCCAGCTCACCACAACAGGGGATGCGGAACACTGAAGCTTTCTTT CASSPQQGMRNTEAFF
. . TRBJ2-1 TRBV12-3/TRBV12-4 TGTGCCAGCAGTAACAGTAGACACAATGAGCAGTTCTTC CASSNSRHNEQFF
TRBD2 . TRBJ2-2 TRBV12-3/TRBV12-4 TGTGCCAGCAGTTATACCTCCACTAGCGGCACCGGGGAGCTGTTTTTT CASSYTSTSGTGELFF
. . TRBJ2-6 TRBV7-9 TGTGCCAGCAGCTTCGGAGATTCTGGGGCCAACGTCCTGACTTTC CASSFGDSGANVLTF
TRBD2 few TRBJ2-1 TRBV20-1 TGCAGTGCTAGACCGACTAGCGGGAGAAGGGAAGAGCAGTTCTTC CSARPTSGRREEQFF